This passage covers 28 T cell receptor beta chains from one sample sequenced in a study of metastatic and nonmetastatic thyroid tumors (dated by TCRdb to 2020 to 2021). No patient had received any treatment before thyroid surgery. Libraries came from PCR. TCRdb records Illumina HiSeq 4000 as the sequencer. The public reads were reanalyzed by TCRdb: fastp trimming at Q25, MiXCR alignment, in-frame beta chains only. This sample has approximately 30,000 clones in its table, and about 15% of those were observed once. 15% to 18% of the sample rests with the top ten. Material for sequencing was blood. The receptor source for this set is a male donor with papillary thyroid cancer or a benign thyroid nodule (not recorded which). Some clones in this sample may be carry-over from other donors' samples.

This clone was recorded many times. The chain is built from TRBV11-3 and TRBJ2-1; 11 bases are a match to TRBD2. The CDR3 is 17 residues long. Germline CDR1 reads SGHNT; CDR2 reads YENEEA. Unmatched junction bases numbered 11, after V lost 1 base and J lost 9 bases. The CDR3: CASSLVLAGGPSREQFF. The CDR3 bases are TGTGCCAGCAGCTTAGTTTTAGCGGGAGGGCCCTCGCGTGAGCAGTTCTTC.

There are many counts of this clone. V is TRBV6-2 or TRBV6-3 and J is TRBJ2-2; 9 bases line up with TRBD1. Germline V gives CDR1 MNHEY, CDR2 SVGEGT. The CDR3 sequence is 15 residues long. The V gene end was trimmed by 6 bases and the J gene end by 4 bases; junction bases not matched to a gene: 6. The CDR3 DNA is TGTGCCAGCAGCCTGGGACAGGGAGGCACCGGGGAGCTGTTTTTT. It codes for CASSLGQGGTGELFF.

This clone was picked up many times. This rearrangement joins TRBV6-1 to TRBJ2-5, with D perhaps given as TRBD1 or TRBD2 (5 bases each). Per germline, CDR1 MNHNS and CDR2 SASEGT. CDR3 length: 13 amino acids. Trimming took 5 bases from V and 7 from J, leaving 14 bases between them. CDR3 in amino acids: CASSLGGWGTQYF. As DNA, the CDR3 is TGTGCCAGCAGTCTTGGGGGTTGGGGGACCCAGTACTTC.

This clone occurred many times. The chain is built from TRBV12-3 or TRBV12-4 and TRBJ1-2; D is undetermined. With 6 bases removed from V and 7 bases from J, the gap between germline ends came to 21 bases. The CDR3 is 15 residues long. The CDR3 coding sequence is TGTGCCAGCAGAACAAATAACCTAGGGATCCTTGGCTACACCTTC. Translation gives CASRTNNLGILGYTF.

The rearrangement uses TRBV30 and TRBJ2-6; tentatively, D is TRBD2 (6 bases). V was clipped by 1 base and J by 0 bases, with 7 bases between them. The CDR3 sequence is 15 residues long. CDR1 is GTSNPN and CDR2 is SVGIG in the germline V gene (reference sequence). Here the CDR3 DNA reads TGTGCCTGGAGTGAAGCGGGCTCTGGGGCCAACGTCCTGACTTTC. This sequence encodes CAWSEAGSGANVLTF.

This clone was seen only once. The rearrangement uses TRBV20-1 and TRBJ2-1; TRBD2 agrees at 11 bases. CDR3 size: 15 residues. The germline gives CDR1 DFQATT, CDR2 SNEGSKA (reference sequence). The trim removed 6 bases at V and 3 bases at J, leaving 7 bases unmatched. Here the CDR3 reads CSANPGTSGYNEQFF. CDR3 in DNA: TGCAGTGCCAACCCCGGGACTAGCGGCTACAATGAGCAGTTCTTC.

By frequency in the sample, this clone is medium-sized. The rearrangement uses TRBV30 and TRBJ2-7; the D is unclear. CDR3 length: 12 residues. The V gene's germline CDR1 is GTSNPN and CDR2 SVGIG (reference sequence). Trimming removed 4 bases from V and 1 base from J, with 8 bases in between. CDR3 in DNA: TGTGCCTGGAATAGGCAGTCCTACGAGCAGTACTTC. Translation gives CAWNRQSYEQYF.

As to this clone: Since the CDR3 does not end with the conserved phenylalanine or tryptophan, this likely comes from a read error. V gene TRBV6-1 combines with J gene TRBJ2-3; 7 positions match TRBD1. The ends lost 7 bases at V and 4 bases at J; junction bases unmatched: 11. CDR1 is MNHNS, CDR2 SASEGT, per germline. CDR3 length: 15 amino acids. CDR3: CASISGQFDADTQYL. CDR3 nucleotide sequence: TGTGCCAGCATTTCGGGACAGTTTGATGCAGATACGCAGTATCTT.

The V call is TRBV5-3, the J call TRBJ1-2; D possibly corresponds to TRBD1 (5 bases). TRBV5-3 is assigned to the ORF class and has an uncertain function. The CDR3 totals 15 residues. Deletions cut 9 bases from V and 0 bases from J, with 18 bases between. The CDR3 sequence: CATSYRGEPNYGYTF. The DNA of the CDR3 is TGTGCCACGTCGTACCGGGGGGAGCCTAACTATGGCTACACCTTC.

This clone has a count of ten or more. The gene calls are TRBV2 and TRBJ1-3, with 8 bases aligning to TRBD1. Losses at the gene ends were 4 bases for V and 0 bases for J; bases not matched to a gene: 11. Germline V CDR1 and CDR2: SNHLY, FYNNEI. This CDR3 comprises 18 residues. CDR3 coding DNA: TGTGCCAGCAGTGCCCGACAGGGGTCCCCCTCCTCTGGAAACACCATATATTTT. It specifies CASSARQGSPSSGNTIYF.

There are many counts of this clone. The rearrangement joins TRBV6-1 to TRBJ2-7; D is undetermined. The V and J ends lost 6 bases and 3 bases respectively, with 15 bases between them. The CDR3 is 14 amino acids. Germline CDR1 and CDR2: MNHNS and SASEGT. The CDR3 coding sequence is TGTGCCAGCAGCAGCTACAAAGAACGCTACGAGCAGTACTTC. Translation gives CASSSYKERYEQYF.

This clone was counted only a few times. This chain connects TRBV6-1 to TRBJ2-7; 10 bases are shared with TRBD1. CDR1 is MNHNS and CDR2 is SASEGT in the germline V gene. The V and J ends lost 3 bases and 5 bases, in that order; junction bases with no gene match: 4. The length of the CDR3 is 14 residues. As DNA, the CDR3 is TGTGCCAGCAGTGACCGGGACAGGGGTAACGAGCAGTACTTC. Amino acid sequence: CASSDRDRGNEQYF.

This clone appeared many times. The V gene is TRBV7-8, the J gene TRBJ1-1, with D perhaps TRBD1 (6 bases). Trimming shortened V by 3 bases and J by 8 bases, and 10 bases separated the two germline ends. CDR3 length: 12 amino acids. CDR1 is SGHVS, CDR2 FQNEAQ, per germline. This chain's CDR3 is CASSFDRLEAFF. The CDR3, as DNA: TGTGCCAGCAGCTTCGACAGGTTAGAAGCTTTCTTT.

This clone is labeled as medium-sized. This rearrangement joins TRBV20-1 to TRBJ1-2; no firm D call. This CDR3 spans 13 amino acids. Germline assignment: CDR1 DFQATT and CDR2 SNEGSKA (reference sequence). Trimming left V 8 bases short and J 0 bases short, with 13 bases between. In DNA form, the CDR3 reads TGCAGTACCCACAGTTCTGCTAACTATGGCTACACCTTC. It is translated as CSTHSSANYGYTF.

This clone came up many times. J is TRBJ1-5 and V is TRBV6-5; the D is unclear. CDR1 and CDR2 from the germline V gene are MNHEY and SVGAGI. The CDR3 loop spans 14 amino acids. Deletions cut 7 bases from V and 0 bases from J, with 10 bases between. Here the CDR3 reads CASKLGYSNQPQHF. The CDR3 coding sequence is TGTGCCAGCAAGTTAGGGTATAGCAATCAGCCCCAGCATTTT.

By sample share, this clone is medium-sized (0.01 to 0.1%). The rearrangement joins TRBV5-1 to TRBJ2-7, with D perhaps TRBD1 (6 bases). There are 16 residues in the CDR3. Germline V lookup: CDR1 SGHRS, CDR2 YFSETQ. The V end was cut by 4 bases, the J end by 2 bases, with 19 bases between. The CDR3 region is CASSQSSGTLPYEQYF. DNA of the CDR3: TGCGCCAGCAGCCAGTCCTCCGGGACACTTCCCTACGAGCAGTACTTC.

This clone is judged medium-sized. The V call is TRBV7-6, the J call TRBJ2-1; D gene unclear. CDR3 length: 15 amino acids. V gave up 1 base and J gave up 0 bases, with 7 bases separating them. Germline values: CDR1 SGHVS, CDR2 FNYEAQ. CDR3 DNA sequence: TGTGCCAGCAGCTTAGAGGGTAACTCCTACAATGAGCAGTTCTTC. Translating it yields CASSLEGNSYNEQFF. Full variable domain (missing parts from reference TRBV7-6 and TRBJ2-1): GAGVSQSPRYKVTKRGQDVALRCDPISGHVSLYWYRQALGQGPEFLTYFNYEAQQDKSGLPNDRFSAERPEGSISTLTIQRTEQRDSAMYRCASSLEGNSYNEQFFGPGTRLTVL.

The chain has TRBV2 and TRBJ2-1; D gene uncertain. This CDR3 comprises 16 residues. The germline gives CDR1 SNHLY, CDR2 FYNNEI. V shed 5 bases and J shed 0 bases, with 14 bases lying between them. The CDR3 nucleotides read TGTGCCAGCAGTCCGTCAGTGTGGAGCTCCTACAATGAGCAGTTCTTC. This gives the protein CASSPSVWSSYNEQFF.

In its sample, this clone was seen many times. The chain joins TRBV7-9 to TRBJ1-1, with TRBD1 matching over 11 bases. Germline values: CDR1 SEHNR, CDR2 FQNEAQ (reference sequence). The CDR3 is 14 residues long. V was pared by 4 bases and J by 6 bases, with 4 bases of the junction left unmatched. The DNA for the CDR3 is TGTGCCAGCAGCTCGCCGGGACAGGGGGCTGAAGCTTTCTTT. Protein sequence: CASSSPGQGAEAFF. Full variable domain (remainder filled in from reference TRBV7-9 and TRBJ1-1): DTGVSQNPRHKITKRGQNVTFRCDPISEHNRLYWYRQTLGQGPEFLTYFQNEAQLEKSRLLSDRFSAERPKGSFSTLEIQRTEQGDSAMYLCASSSPGQGAEAFFGQGTRLTVV.

This clone was observed many times. The rearrangement links TRBV6-5 to TRBJ1-4, with TRBD1 matching over 7 bases. Germline V CDR1 and CDR2: MNHEY, SVGAGI. The CDR3 extends over 15 amino acids. Unmatched junction bases numbered 4, after V lost 0 bases and J lost 6 bases. The CDR3: CASSYSRQGDEKLFF. The CDR3 region has the DNA TGTGCCAGCAGTTACTCGCGGCAGGGGGATGAAAAACTGTTTTTT.

Notes on this clone: Because it lacks the conserved phenylalanine or tryptophan at the end, this CDR3 is likely a read error. The gene calls are TRBV2 and TRBJ2-7; TRBD1 might be the D (6 bases). Germline V gene lookup returns CDR1 SNHLY and CDR2 FYNNEI. The CDR3 has 12 residues. CDR3 amino acids: CVSSRGSYEQYL. The CDR3 nucleotides read TGTGTCAGCAGCAGGGGTTCCTACGAGCAGTACCTC.

Concerning this clone itself: The junction differs from germline at one of its ends, possibly a read error. The chain is built from TRBV12-3 or TRBV12-4 and TRBJ2-3; 7 nucleotides align to TRBD2. The CDR3 contains 15 residues. The CDR3 DNA reads as TGTGCCAGCAGTTTACCGGCGGGAGTGAGAGAGACGCAGTCTTTT. Amino acids: CASSLPAGVRETQSF.

The chain has TRBV30 and TRBJ1-2, with a weak D call TRBD1 (6 bases). This CDR3 contains 13 residues. V was clipped by 3 bases and J by 2 bases, with 10 bases between them. Germline CDR1 GTSNPN, CDR2 SVGIG (reference sequence). The CDR3 spells CAWRAGANYGYTF. The CDR3 region has the DNA TGTGCCTGGAGGGCAGGGGCAAACTATGGCTACACCTTC.

At least ten counts were recorded for this clone. V is TRBV2 and J is TRBJ2-5; 15 bases are a match to TRBD2. Germline-derived CDR1 and CDR2 are SNHLY and FYNNEI. The junction had 8 bases not matched to a gene; V was cut back by 6 bases and J by 0 bases. There are 18 residues in the CDR3. CDR3 coding DNA: TGTGCCAGCAGGGACGGGACTAGCGGGGGGCCCCACCAAGAGACCCAGTACTTC. This codes for CASRDGTSGGPHQETQYF.

This clone has at least ten counts. The CDR3 DNA is TGCGCCAGCAGCCGAGGACAGGGCGGAAATGAGCAGTTCTTC. Protein sequence: CASSRGQGGNEQFF. The V and J genes are TRBV5-1 and TRBJ2-1, with 8 bases that match TRBD1. Looked up from germline, CDR1 is SGHRS and CDR2 is YFSETQ. The CDR3 has 14 residues. Trimming removed 4 bases from V and 7 bases from J; junction bases left unmatched: 7.

This rearrangement joins TRBV9 to TRBJ2-2, with 9 bases fitting TRBD1. The germline gives CDR1 SGDLS, CDR2 YYNGEE. The ends lost 3 bases at V and 3 bases at J; junction bases unmatched: 9. The length of the CDR3 is 17 residues. CDR3 residues: CASSEKRDREDTGELFF. The CDR3 bases are TGTGCCAGCAGCGAGAAGCGGGACAGGGAGGACACCGGGGAGCTGTTTTTT.

This clone has a count of ten or more. This rearrangement joins TRBV10-2 to TRBJ2-1, with D tentatively TRBD1 or TRBD2 (5 bases each). The V and J ends lost 8 bases and 10 bases respectively, with 15 bases between them. Germline CDR1 and CDR2: WSHSY and SAAADI. The CDR3 sequence is 12 residues long. DNA of the CDR3: TGCGCCAGCTCGACAGAGGGTAGGGAGCAGTTCTTC. Protein sequence: CASSTEGREQFF.

This clone was found many times. V gene TRBV19 combines with J gene TRBJ2-2, with D perhaps TRBD1 or TRBD2 (5 bases each). V lost 5 bases and J 5 bases, leaving 15 bases between the germline ends. There are 15 residues in the CDR3. The V gene's germline CDR1 is LNHDA and CDR2 SQIVND (reference sequence). CDR3 loop: CASSLGTPLTGELFF. The CDR3 coding sequence is TGTGCCAGTAGTTTAGGGACGCCCTTGACCGGGGAGCTGTTTTTT. The variable domain in full, with the rest retrieved from reference TRBV19 and TRBJ2-2, is DGGITQSPKYLFRKEGQNVTLSCEQNLNHDAMYWYRQDPGQGLRLIYYSQIVNDFQKGDIAEGYSVSREKKESFPLTVTSAQKNPTAFYLCASSLGTPLTGELFFGEGSRLTVL.